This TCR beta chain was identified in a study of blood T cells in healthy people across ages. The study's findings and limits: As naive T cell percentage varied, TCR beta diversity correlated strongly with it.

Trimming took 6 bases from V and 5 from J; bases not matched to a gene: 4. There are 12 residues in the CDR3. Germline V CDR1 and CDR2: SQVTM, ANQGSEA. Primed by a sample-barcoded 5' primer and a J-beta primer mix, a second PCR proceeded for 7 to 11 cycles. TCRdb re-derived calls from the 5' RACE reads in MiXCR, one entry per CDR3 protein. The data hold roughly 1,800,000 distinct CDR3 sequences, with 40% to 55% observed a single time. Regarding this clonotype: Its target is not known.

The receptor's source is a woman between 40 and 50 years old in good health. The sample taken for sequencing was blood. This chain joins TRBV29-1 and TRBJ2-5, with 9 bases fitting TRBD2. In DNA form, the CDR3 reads TGCAGCGTCGGGACTAGCTTTGAGACCCAGTACTTC. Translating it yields CSVGTSFETQYF.